This passage covers 32 T cell receptor beta chains from one sample sequenced in a study of cytomegalovirus exposure and HLA in healthy donors (dated by TCRdb to 2017 to 2019). The library was prepared using the immunoSEQ multiplex PCR assay. A mixture of 60 forward primers for TCR Vbeta segments and 13 reverse primers for TCR Jbeta segments was used in the multiplex PCR. TCRdb mirrors the immuneACCESS table, restricted to in-frame sequences. Some clones are absent from its copies; in checked studies, under half trace to an unresolved V gene, and the reason for the others is unknown. In all, the sample holds more than 95,000 clones, and about 80% of those were seen once. Clones ranked in the top ten supply under 3.5% of the sample. Sequenced material: PBMCs. Source of these receptors: a woman aged 45-65 years in good health and CMV-seronegative.

This clone was observed a handful of times. The chain uses TRBV6-5 and TRBJ2-7; TRBD2 agrees at 8 bases. CDR3 length: 13 residues. Trimming took 6 bases from V and 6 from J; bases not matched to a gene: 7. Germline-derived CDR1 and CDR2 are MNHEY and SVGAGI. The CDR3 bases are TGTGCCAGCAGCCCAGGACTAGCCGGCGAGCAGTACTTC. Translation: CASSPGLAGEQYF.

This clone was picked up a small number of times. The rearrangement uses TRBV7-3 and TRBJ2-1; no clear D gene. The V end was cut by 3 bases, the J end by 6 bases, with 15 bases between. CDR1 and CDR2 (germline): SGHTA, FQGTGA. The CDR3 loop spans 15 amino acids. Here the CDR3 reads CASSFAAARGNEQFF. The CDR3 coding sequence is TGTGCCAGCAGCTTCGCGGCCGCAAGAGGCAATGAGCAGTTCTTC.

The V and J genes are TRBV30 and TRBJ2-7; 7 nucleotides agree with TRBD1. V gave up 4 bases and J gave up 0 bases; unmatched junction bases: 3. From germline, CDR1 is GTSNPN and CDR2 SVGIG (reference sequence). The CDR3 covers 13 residues. CDR3 in amino acids: CAWNRDSSYEQYF. CDR3 bases: TGTGCCTGGAACAGGGACAGCTCCTACGAGCAGTACTTC.

The V and J genes are TRBV28 and TRBJ1-5; D is unresolved. Trimming removed 4 bases from V and 4 bases from J, with 11 bases in between. The germline V gene encodes CDR1 MDHEN and CDR2 SYDVKM. The CDR3 has 14 residues. The CDR3 reads CASSSGGVNQPQHF. DNA for the CDR3: TGTGCCAGCAGTTCGGGAGGAGTAAATCAGCCCCAGCATTTT.

This chain connects TRBV5-1 to TRBJ2-5; possibly TRBD1 for D (6 bases). Germline values: CDR1 SGHRS, CDR2 YFSETQ. This CDR3 spans 12 amino acids. The ends were cut back, 6 bases at V and 5 bases at J, with 11 bases in the middle. This CDR3 is CASKGQGETQYF. The CDR3 DNA sequence: TGCGCCAGCAAGGGCCAGGGGGAGACCCAGTACTTC.

As concerns this clone: A read error may account for a junction end that differs from germline. The chain carries TRBV25-1 and TRBJ2-1; D may be TRBD1 (6 bases). This CDR3 contains 13 residues. Germline assignment: CDR1 MGHDK and CDR2 SYGVNS. This CDR3 is CASLRTDYNGQFF. Written as DNA, the CDR3 is TGTGCCAGCCTCAGGACAGACTACAATGGGCAGTTCTTC.

The chain joins TRBV6-5 to TRBJ2-2; maybe TRBD2 (5 bases). Trimming stripped 4 bases from V and 0 bases from J, with 9 bases between. The CDR3 sequence is 15 residues long. Germline V gene sequence: CDR1 MNHEY, CDR2 SVGAGI. The CDR3 loop reads CASSLDWTNTGELFF. DNA of the CDR3: TGTGCCAGCAGTTTGGACTGGACGAACACCGGGGAGCTGTTTTTT.

The chain couples TRBV6-5 to TRBJ2-1; D uncertain. Germline-derived CDR1 and CDR2 are MNHEY and SVGAGI. The CDR3 loop spans 11 amino acids. The V and J ends lost 7 bases and 5 bases respectively, with 6 bases between them. The CDR3 region has the DNA TGTGCCAGCATTCAAAACAATGAGCAGTTCTTC. Its translation is CASIQNNEQFF.

The chain joins TRBV5-4 to TRBJ2-2; 15 positions match TRBD2. Germline V gives CDR1 SGHNT, CDR2 YYREEE (reference sequence). This CDR3 spans 17 amino acids. The V and J ends lost 4 bases and 6 bases, in that order; junction bases with no gene match: 7. Written as DNA, the CDR3 is TGTGCCAGCAGCACCAGGACTAGCGGGAGGGCCGCCGGGGAGCTGTTTTTT. It specifies CASSTRTSGRAAGELFF.

The gene calls are TRBV7-2 and TRBJ2-7, with TRBD1 matching 8 bases. The germline V gene has CDR1 SGHTA and CDR2 FQGNSA. The CDR3 spans 15 residues. V shed 5 bases, J shed 6 bases, and the junction held 12 bases outside the gene matches. CDR3 bases: TGTGCCAGCAGCCTAGTTTCCCCGACAGGGGTCGAGCAGTACTTC. It translates to CASSLVSPTGVEQYF.

The chain carries TRBV11-2 and TRBJ2-1; possibly TRBD2 for D (6 bases). CDR1 is SGHAT, CDR2 FQNNGV, per germline. This CDR3 is built from 14 residues. V was clipped by 3 bases and J by 4 bases, with 10 bases between them. As DNA, the CDR3 is TGTGCCAGCAGCTTGAGCGGGTCTTACAATGAGCAGTTCTTC. The encoded protein is CASSLSGSYNEQFF.

The chain links TRBV28 to TRBJ1-1; tentatively, D is TRBD1 (5 bases). Germline CDR1 is MDHEN and CDR2 is SYDVKM. The CDR3 is made up of 11 amino acids. The CDR3 bases are TGTGCGATTACAGGGAACACTGAAGCTTTCTTT. Amino acid sequence: CAITGNTEAFF.

V and J are TRBV11-3 and TRBJ2-2; 7 nucleotides agree with TRBD1. This CDR3 comprises 15 residues. With 1 base clipped from V and 2 bases from J, the junction kept 1 base outside the gene matches. Per the germline V gene, CDR1 is SGHNT and CDR2 is YENEEA. CDR3 protein: CASSLGQGNTGELFF. The CDR3 coding sequence is TGTGCCAGCAGCTTAGGACAGGGTAACACCGGGGAGCTGTTTTTT.

This chain links TRBV21-1 with TRBJ2-5; the table's D call TRBD2 went unverified against the DNA. TRBV21-1 is described as a pseudogene. CDR3 length equals 15 residues. The CDR3 sequence is CASSGGLGVEETQYF. CDR3 sequence (DNA): TGTGCCAGCAGCGGGGGACTCGGTGTAGAAGAGACCCAGTACTTC.

The chain uses TRBV28 and TRBJ1-2; no clear D. The V and J ends lost 6 bases and 3 bases respectively, with 20 bases between them. CDR3 size: 16 residues. CDR1 is MDHEN and CDR2 is SYDVKM in the germline V gene. CDR3: CASRPPPGDNYYGYTF. The CDR3 nucleotides are TGTGCCAGCAGACCTCCCCCCGGGGATAACTACTATGGCTACACCTTC.

This chain connects TRBV19 to TRBJ1-4; TRBD1 might be the D (5 bases). V was cut by 7 bases and J by 0 bases, with 12 bases left in between. In germline, CDR1 is LNHDA, CDR2 SQIVND (reference sequence). This CDR3 has 15 amino acids. CDR3 sequence reads: CASKIATATNEKLFF. The CDR3 coding sequence is TGTGCCAGTAAAATCGCGACAGCAACTAATGAAAAACTGTTTTTT.

The chain combines TRBV19 with TRBJ2-7, with 10 bases that match TRBD1. The junction had 10 bases not matched to a gene; V was cut back by 5 bases and J by 3 bases. Germline CDR1 reads LNHDA; CDR2 reads SQIVND (reference sequence). This CDR3 is 16 amino acids long. CDR3 in amino acids: CASSPISGQGNYEQYF. The CDR3 DNA follows: TGTGCCAGTAGTCCTATTTCGGGACAGGGGAACTACGAGCAGTACTTC.

In its sample, this clone was seen once. This rearrangement joins TRBV7-7 to TRBJ2-2, with 13 nucleotides matching TRBD2. This CDR3 comprises 16 residues. CDR1 is SSHAT and CDR2 is FNYEAQ in the germline V gene (reference sequence). The CDR3 DNA reads TGTGCTAGCGGAACTAGCGGGAGGGCCAAAGACGGGGAGCTGTTTTTT. Translating it yields CASGTSGRAKDGELFF.

This clone was seen more than once but under ten times. The V gene is TRBV4-3, the J gene TRBJ2-7, with a possible D match to TRBD1 (5 bases). The V gene lost 1 base and the J gene lost 3 bases, with 10 bases spanning the gap. The CDR3 loop spans 14 amino acids. The germline V gene encodes CDR1 LGHNA and CDR2 YSLEER. The CDR3 is CASSQALDIYEQYF. CDR3 in DNA: TGCGCCAGCAGCCAAGCCTTGGACATCTACGAGCAGTACTTC.

This clone has more than one count but fewer than ten. The chain links TRBV18 to TRBJ2-1, with D perhaps TRBD2 (6 bases). Germline loops: CDR1 KGHSH, CDR2 LQKENI. Trimming cost V 3 bases and J 6 bases, with 15 bases left between them. This CDR3 region has 15 residues. The CDR3 here is CASSPGGSIGNEQFF. CDR3 sequence (DNA): TGTGCCAGCTCACCTGGGGGGTCGATTGGCAATGAGCAGTTCTTC.

The rearrangement uses TRBV28 and TRBJ1-1; tentative D call: TRBD1 (5 bases). Deletions cut 5 bases from V and 4 bases from J, with 8 bases between. The germline gives CDR1 MDHEN, CDR2 SYDVKM. The CDR3 is 12 amino acids. CDR3 region: CASSPGGTEAFF. The CDR3 nucleotides read TGTGCCAGCAGTCCCGGGGGCACTGAAGCTTTCTTT.

This clone appeared a single time. V usage is TRBV7-2 and J usage is TRBJ2-2, with 11 bases identical to TRBD2. The CDR3 has 14 residues. The V gene end was trimmed by 5 bases and the J gene end by 6 bases; junction bases not matched to a gene: 2. The V gene's germline CDR1 is SGHTA and CDR2 FQGNSA. CDR3 protein: CASSHSGRAGELFF. CDR3 nucleotides: TGTGCCAGCAGCCATAGCGGGAGGGCCGGGGAGCTGTTTTTT.

There are a few counts of this clone. The chain combines TRBV7-9 with TRBJ2-7; weak D call: TRBD2 (5 bases). This CDR3 region has 14 residues. V was cut by 4 bases and J by 2 bases, with 12 bases left in between. Germline CDR1 is SEHNR and CDR2 is FQNEAQ (reference sequence). The CDR3 DNA reads TGTGCCAGCAGCTCCGAGACGGGAACCTACGAGCAGTACTTC. This gives the protein CASSSETGTYEQYF.

The chain recombines TRBV9 with TRBJ1-1; D is perhaps TRBD1 (6 bases). Germline-derived CDR1 and CDR2 are SGDLS and YYNGEE. Trimming removed 1 base at V and 1 base at J, with 11 bases between. The CDR3 runs 15 residues. In DNA form, the CDR3 reads TGTGCCAGCAGCGTATCCCAGGGGACGAACACTGAAGCTTTCTTT. It codes for CASSVSQGTNTEAFF.

This chain joins TRBV2 and TRBJ2-1, with 13 bases identical to TRBD2. CDR1 and CDR2 (germline): SNHLY, FYNNEI. The V gene end was trimmed by 4 bases and the J gene end by 7 bases; junction bases not matched to a gene: 4. The CDR3 is 15 amino acids. The CDR3 loop is CASSVATSGRNEQFF. In nucleotides, the CDR3 is TGTGCCAGCAGTGTGGCGACTAGCGGGAGGAATGAGCAGTTCTTC.

This clone occurred a few times. The chain has TRBV4-1 and TRBJ2-7; 8 nucleotides match TRBD2. CDR3 length: 15 residues. The germline V gene has CDR1 MGHRA and CDR2 YSYEKL. Losses at the gene ends were 4 bases for V and 3 bases for J; bases not matched to a gene: 8. The chain's CDR3 is CASSLYLAGLYEQYF. In DNA, the CDR3 is TGCGCCAGCAGCCTGTACCTAGCGGGTCTCTACGAGCAGTACTTC.

This clone was detected a few times. The V and J genes are TRBV5-1 and TRBJ2-2; unclear D gene. Deletions cut 0 bases from V and 7 bases from J, with 4 bases between. Germline V CDR1 and CDR2: SGHRS, YFSETQ. This CDR3 region has 12 residues. CDR3 protein: CASSLGHGELFF. The CDR3 coding sequence is TGCGCCAGCAGCTTGGGTCACGGGGAGCTGTTTTTT.

Only one count was recorded for this clone. This sequence joins TRBV4-2 and TRBJ2-3, with 10 bases aligning to TRBD2. J gave up 4 bases and V 4 bases, and 8 bases lay outside the gene matches. The CDR3 runs to 16 residues. CDR1 is LGHNA and CDR2 is YNFKEQ in the germline V gene. The CDR3 DNA follows: TGTGCCAGCAGCCGGAGAGCTAGCGGGAGTTCAGATACGCAGTATTTT. It encodes CASSRRASGSSDTQYF.

CDR3 nucleotide sequence: TGTGCCAGCAGTTACTCGTTCAGAATCGAGGGCACCATATATTTT. Translation gives CASSYSFRIEGTIYF. The chain employs TRBV6-5 and TRBJ1-3, with D unclear. CDR1 is MNHEY and CDR2 is SVGAGI in the germline V gene. Between the trimmed V and J ends, which lost 0 bases and 9 bases, there was a span of 15 bases. The length of the CDR3 is 15 residues.

This sequence joins TRBV10-2 and TRBJ2-5, with D perhaps TRBD1 (5 bases). The DNA end favors TRBJ2-7, so the J call may be wrong. The CDR3 is 15 residues long. Germline V gives CDR1 WSHSY, CDR2 SAAADI. CDR3 sequence reads: CASSWAESGSYEQYF. The CDR3 DNA follows: TGCGCCAGCAGTTGGGCTGAGTCAGGGTCCTACGAGCAGTACTTC.

The chain employs TRBV28 and TRBJ1-5, with TRBD1 matching over 7 bases. V was pared by 6 bases and J by 5 bases, with 16 bases of the junction left unmatched. Looked up from germline, CDR1 is MDHEN and CDR2 is SYDVKM. The CDR3 runs to 17 residues. The CDR3 DNA follows: TGTGCCAGCAGACCCTCCACCTCACAGGGGATCTATCAGCCCCAGCATTTT. It specifies CASRPSTSQGIYQPQHF.

The chain employs TRBV15 and TRBJ1-5; D gene ambiguous. CDR3 size: 13 residues. Trimming cost V 2 bases and J 7 bases, with 9 bases left between them. Germline lookup yields CDR1 LNHNV and CDR2 YYDKDF (reference sequence). The CDR3 coding sequence is TGTGCCACCAGCAGATCATTTTCCCAGCCCCAGCATTTT. Its protein is CATSRSFSQPQHF. The whole variable domain, remainder taken from reference TRBV15 and TRBJ1-5, is DAMVIQNPRYQVTQFGKPVTLSCSQTLNHNVMYWYQQKSSQAPKLLFHYYDKDFNNEADTPDNFQSRRPNTSFCFLDIRSPGLGDTAMYLCATSRSFSQPQHFGDGTRLSIL.